This TCR beta chain appears in the sequencing data of a study of cytomegalovirus exposure and HLA in healthy donors. Study as a whole: There were roughly 110 million unique TCR beta sequences, drawn from approximately 180 million T cells, in an earlier analysis. Whole-study findings and limits: Researchers catalogued about 160 TCR beta chains as cytomegalovirus-associated. Later on, an analysis found that several of the most significant clusters appeared to be linked to common viral pathogens, which included parvovirus B19. From TCR beta sequences, most subjects' HLA-A and HLA-B alleles were reportedly predicted accurately.

As for this clone: As yet, its antigen is unknown.

This CDR3 comprises 14 residues. Germline assignment: CDR1 GTSNPN and CDR2 SVGIG (reference sequence). V was clipped by 4 bases and J by 4 bases; unmatched bases: 6. Both 60 Vbeta primers and 13 Jbeta primers went into the PCR. Clones were read by immunoSEQ multiplex PCR, and TCRdb kept only the in-frame ones, dropping some. The sample has 150,000 to 200,000 clones; 78% are singletons. The receptor comes from a woman aged 50 to 60 in good health and CMV-seropositive. The J gene is TRBJ2-1, the V gene TRBV30, with 8 bases fitting TRBD2. Sequenced: PBMCs. The CDR3 DNA follows: TGTGCCTGGAAAAAAGCGGGGGATTACAATGAGCAGTTCTTC. Encoded protein: CAWKKAGDYNEQFF.